This TCR beta chain came from a study of T cells in Graves' hyperthyroidism and ophthalmopathy. Study conclusions and caveats: Prediction of ophthalmopathy progression came a median around 6.5 months pre-onset.

This clonotype was detected ten times or more. The antigen is not known. What was amplified from RNA transcripts were TCR beta CDR3 regions. The primer set for the first-round RT-PCR of the TCR CDR3 was HTBI. TCRdb reprocessed the multiplex PCR reads with MiXCR, giving one entry per CDR3 protein. The data show roughly 400,000 distinct CDR3 sequences, over 12% seen once. Per germline, CDR1 LGHDT and CDR2 YNNKEL (reference sequence). This CDR3 is 14 amino acids long. Trimming removed 3 bases at V and 5 bases at J, with 10 bases between. Sequenced material: blood. V is TRBV3-1 and J is TRBJ2-2; D is uncertain. The receptor was derived from a man aged 45-65 years with Graves' ophthalmopathy. CDR3 region: CASSHSSATGELFF. Written as DNA, the CDR3 is TGTGCCAGCAGCCACTCTTCCGCGACCGGGGAGCTGTTTTTT.